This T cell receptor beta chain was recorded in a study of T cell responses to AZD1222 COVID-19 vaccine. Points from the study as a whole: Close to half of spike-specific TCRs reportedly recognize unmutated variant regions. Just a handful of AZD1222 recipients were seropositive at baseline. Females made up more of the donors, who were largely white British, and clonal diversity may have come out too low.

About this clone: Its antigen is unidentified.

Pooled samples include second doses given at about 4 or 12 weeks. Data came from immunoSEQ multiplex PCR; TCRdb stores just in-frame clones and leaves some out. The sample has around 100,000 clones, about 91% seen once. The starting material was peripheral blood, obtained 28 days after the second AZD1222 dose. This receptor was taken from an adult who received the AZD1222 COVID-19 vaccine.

The CDR3 DNA follows: TGTGCCAGCAGTTATGGTGGGGGCCCTGAAGCTTTCTTT. Protein sequence: CASSYGGGPEAFF. The chain uses TRBV6-5 and TRBJ1-1; D may be TRBD1 (6 bases). Trimming shortened V by 3 bases and J by 6 bases, and 11 bases separated the two germline ends. The CDR3 sequence is 13 residues long. Germline CDR1 reads MNHEY; CDR2 reads SVGAGI.